Following are 13 T cell receptor beta chains from one sample sequenced in a study of CD8+CD57+ T cells in acquired aplastic anemia. TCR beta VDJ and CDR3 profiles were obtained from a genomic DNA template. Each CDR3 protein gets one entry after TCRdb re-called the reads with MiXCR. The sample includes fewer than 200,000 distinct CDR3 sequences, around half of them seen just once. Before being chosen for sequencing, patients had shown CD8+CD57+ cell expansion by flow cytometry. Sample: sorted CD4+, CD8+, or CD8+CD57+ T cells (not recorded which) from PBMCs. These receptors were obtained from a human donor with aplastic anemia.

The sample holds a few counts of this clonotype. The chain recombines TRBV5-1 with TRBJ2-3, with 9 nucleotides matching TRBD2. CDR1 is SGHRS, CDR2 YFSETQ, per germline. This CDR3 region has 17 residues. V shed 4 bases, J shed 2 bases, and the junction held 11 bases outside the gene matches. CDR3 nucleotides: TGCGCCAGCAGCAGGTGGGCCAGCGGGGGGACCACAGATACGCAGTATTTT. This codes for CASSRWASGGTTDTQYF.

This clonotype was detected only once. The chain has TRBV4-2 and TRBJ2-7; D tentatively reads TRBD1 or TRBD2 (5 bases each). Germline V gene sequence: CDR1 LGHNA, CDR2 YNFKEQ. Trimming removed 0 bases at V and 5 bases at J, with 11 bases between. CDR3 length: 14 residues. CDR3 sequence reads: CASSQDLRGHEQYF. CDR3 in DNA: TGTGCCAGCAGCCAAGATTTGAGGGGCCACGAGCAGTACTTC.

This clonotype occurred a few times. The chain recombines TRBV12-3 or TRBV12-4 with TRBJ1-3; no definite D call. This CDR3 has 14 residues. V shed 5 bases and J shed 0 bases, with 8 bases lying between them. CDR3 in amino acids: CASSGEHSGNTIYF. CDR3 bases: TGTGCCAGCAGTGGGGAGCACTCTGGAAACACCATATATTTT.

This chain joins TRBV5-1 and TRBJ2-2, with 11 bases that match TRBD2. With V trimmed by 3 bases and J by 6 bases, 7 bases remained unmatched. Germline V gives CDR1 SGHRS, CDR2 YFSETQ. There are 16 residues in the CDR3. The CDR3 DNA sequence: TGCGCCAGCAGCTCGGATTCTAGCGGGGGGCCCGGGGAGCTGTTTTTT. Translating it yields CASSSDSSGGPGELFF.

This clonotype was picked up many times. The chain employs TRBV6-5 and TRBJ2-5; D possibly corresponds to TRBD1 (6 bases). The CDR3 loop spans 16 amino acids. From germline, CDR1 is MNHEY and CDR2 SVGAGI. V lost 0 bases to trimming and J lost 5 bases, with 16 bases between them. The CDR3 region is CASSYSRGQLRETQYF. In DNA form, the CDR3 reads TGTGCCAGCAGTTACTCTAGGGGACAACTTAGGGAGACCCAGTACTTC.

This clonotype appeared a single time. The chain employs TRBV6-5 and TRBJ1-6; D not certain. Looked up from germline, CDR1 is MNHEY and CDR2 is SVGAGI. The CDR3 spans 14 residues. V was cut by 0 bases and J by 11 bases, with 11 bases left in between. CDR3 sequence: CASSYSDPTAPLHF. The CDR3 DNA follows: TGTGCCAGCAGTTACTCGGACCCGACTGCACCCCTCCACTTT.

The sample holds many counts of this clonotype. The V and J genes are TRBV4-3 and TRBJ1-6, with D possibly TRBD1 on 5 matching bases. V lost 0 bases and J 6 bases, leaving 9 bases between the germline ends. This CDR3 has 15 residues. The germline V gene encodes CDR1 LGHNA and CDR2 YSLEER. Written as DNA, the CDR3 is TGCGCCAGCAGCCAAGAGAGGGGAAGTAATTCACCCCTCCACTTT. Amino acid sequence: CASSQERGSNSPLHF.

J is TRBJ1-1 and V is TRBV2; a weak D match, TRBD1 (6 bases). V dropped 8 bases and J dropped 5 bases, with 21 bases sitting between them. The CDR3 sequence is 15 residues long. CDR1 and CDR2 from the germline V gene are SNHLY and FYNNEI. As DNA, the CDR3 is TGTGCCAGCTCACCAAAATTGGCGGGGGCGACTGAAGCTTTCTTT. As protein: CASSPKLAGATEAFF. Full variable domain (rest looked up from reference TRBV2 and TRBJ1-1): EPEVTQTPSHQVTQMGQEVILRCVPISNHLYFYWYRQILGQKVEFLVSFYNNEISEKSEIFDDQFSVERPDGSNFTLKIRSTKLEDSAMYFCASSPKLAGATEAFFGQGTRLTVV.

The genes are TRBV29-1 and TRBJ2-3; D possibly corresponds to TRBD2 (5 bases). Trimming shortened V by 6 bases and J by 3 bases, and 16 bases separated the two germline ends. Germline CDR1 reads SQVTM; CDR2 reads ANQGSEA. The CDR3 has 14 residues. The CDR3, as DNA: TGCAGCGTATTCGGACTGGATGTGACAGATACGCAGTATTTT. Translated: CSVFGLDVTDTQYF.

This clonotype was seen at least ten times. This may be a read error: a much more frequent sequence differs by one nucleotide. V and J are TRBV29-1 and TRBJ2-7; D is unclear. The CDR3 is 12 amino acids. Germline loops: CDR1 SQVTM, CDR2 ANQGSEA. The CDR3 coding sequence is TGCAGCGTTGAGGGCGCTGCCTACGGGCAGTACTTC. Its translation is CSVEGAAYGQYF.

In this sample, this clonotype turned up once. The chain links TRBV20-1 to TRBJ1-2, with D possibly TRBD1 on 5 matching bases. V lost 5 bases, J lost 0 bases, and 10 bases lay in between. This CDR3 contains 13 residues. Germline lookup yields CDR1 DFQATT and CDR2 SNEGSKA (reference sequence). The CDR3 nucleotides are TGCAGTGCTCCGGAGACAGCTAACTATGGCTACACCTTC. This encodes CSAPETANYGYTF.

V gene TRBV10-3 combines with J gene TRBJ2-6; TRBD1 matches 11 bases. CDR3 length equals 17 residues. Germline CDR1 reads ENHRY; CDR2 reads SYGVKD. The V segment lost 6 bases and the J segment 0 bases; nucleotides outside the gene matches: 4. In DNA, the CDR3 is TGTGCCATCAGCCTCGGGACAGGGGGCTCTGGGGCCAACGTCCTGACTTTC. Residues: CAISLGTGGSGANVLTF.

Note on this clonotype: Just one base apart from a much larger clone, this may be a read error. The V gene is TRBV6-1, the J gene TRBJ2-7, with D unclear. In germline, CDR1 is MNHNS, CDR2 SASEGT. There are 9 residues in the CDR3. V was shortened by 10 bases and J by 6 bases, with 7 bases between the two germline ends. The CDR3 nucleotides are TGTGCCACCGTGGGCGAGCAGTACTTC. It translates to CATVGEQYF.